The clone carrying this T cell receptor beta chain was found a few times. Its antigen is undetermined. The data originate from a study of blood T cells in healthy people across ages. Study-wide points: Both higher diversity and more naive CD4+ cells marked long-lived donors when set against aged donors.

V was pared by 3 bases and J by 6 bases, with 5 bases of the junction left unmatched. CDR1 and CDR2 (germline): SGHTA, FQGNSA. The CDR3 length is 14 residues. Combining a sample-barcoded 5' primer with a J-beta primer mix, a second PCR ran for about 6 to 12 cycles. Each single sample gave us at least 3 million CDR3-containing paired-end reads. TCRdb reprocessed the 5' RACE reads with MiXCR, giving one entry per CDR3 protein. This sample has some 890,000 distinct CDR3 sequences, with almost 30% found just once. Separately, the same data were catalogued under a study of T cells of mothers and their children.

The sequenced material came from blood. This clonotype originated in a woman aged 35 to 49 in good health. The chain combines TRBV7-2 with TRBJ1-5; 7 nucleotides match TRBD1. The chain's CDR3 is CASSFGGGGQPQHF. The CDR3 region has the DNA TGTGCCAGCAGCTTCGGAGGGGGCGGTCAGCCCCAGCATTTT.